This T cell receptor beta chain was sequenced in a study of blood T cell repertoires in COVID-19. Study details: Material from acute and convalescent COVID-19 was sourced from the United States, Italy and Spain. PBMCs, B-cell-depleted T cells, or T cells were the source of the cDNA or gDNA that made up the material.

Original methodology: Reference gene primer amplification gave estimated nucleated cell counts. Clones were read by immunoSEQ multiplex PCR, and TCRdb kept only the in-frame ones, dropping some. V, J and clone size are those of that table, while D and trimming were read from the DNA. The profile shows around 240,000 clones, around 84% of them singletons. This CDR3 is 15 amino acids long. Germline V CDR1 and CDR2: LGHNA, YSLEER. V lost 0 bases to trimming and J lost 5 bases, with 11 bases between them. This receptor was identified in a woman in her thirties or forties who had recovered from COVID-19. The sequencing input was peripheral blood. The V gene is TRBV4-3, the J gene TRBJ1-5; TRBD1 might be the D (5 bases). CDR3: CASSQEWGRHQPQHF. CDR3 DNA: TGCGCCAGCAGCCAAGAATGGGGGAGGCATCAGCCCCAGCATTTT.